These T cell receptor beta chains were read from a single sample in a study of T cells expressing NK-cell markers. For each CDR3 protein, TCRdb gives one entry from its re-call of the 5' RACE reads, without DNA. The sample spans roughly 280,000 distinct CDR3 sequences; the ten largest clones claim approximately 0.41%. The sequenced sample was blood T cells: a sorted CD56 or NKG2C T cell subset, CD4+ or CD8+ T cells, or bulk PBMC T cells (not recorded which). These receptors came from a man between 18 and 29 years old in good health. The CDR3 runs from the conserved cysteine through the conserved F or W. Each record gives: CDR3 protein, J gene, V gene.

CASSATADRLVNQPQHF,TRBJ1-5,TRBV19
CASNWGVKYNEQFF,TRBJ2-1,TRBV28
CASSYPTSGRAGVLGNEQFF,TRBJ2-1,TRBV6-2/TRBV6-3
CASAKSPQDRDEKLFF,TRBJ1-4,TRBV4-3
CASSEGGAGLLRNEQFF,TRBJ2-1,TRBV6-1
CASSLTSGSDEQYF,TRBJ2-7,TRBV9
CASSLAGQDSYEQYF,TRBJ2-7,TRBV7-9
CASSLESGNTGELFF,TRBJ2-2,TRBV7-9
CASSPRRDVQETQYF,TRBJ2-5,TRBV7-9
CASSQGGRRSFYEQYF,TRBJ2-7,TRBV4-2
CASRHRSISNQPQHF,TRBJ1-5,TRBV6-5
CSVWGPLEQFF,TRBJ2-1,TRBV29-1
CASSFRAGGGDTQYF,TRBJ2-3,TRBV11-3
CSARTSKGAQNSPLHF,TRBJ1-6,TRBV20-1
CASLRASTDTQYF,TRBJ2-3,TRBV7-2
CASSRERHSSETQYF,TRBJ2-5,TRBV4-3
CASSQESSDPYQETQYF,TRBJ2-5,TRBV3-1
CAWSVKSGQGNTEAFF,TRBJ1-1,TRBV30
CSATRAGELFF,TRBJ2-2,TRBV20-1
CASSFFQGARLNEQFF,TRBJ2-1,TRBV27
CASSNQGQNTGELFF,TRBJ2-2,TRBV18
CATSSPGAAAGNEQFF,TRBJ2-1,TRBV15
CASSPPVGTGEKLFF,TRBJ1-4,TRBV18
CASSLGWVPSTDTQYF,TRBJ2-3,TRBV7-2
CASSLTGTDNEQFF,TRBJ2-1,TRBV7-9
CASSRTGTSQETQYF,TRBJ2-5,TRBV5-4
CASSLKGITDTQYF,TRBJ2-3,TRBV5-4